This T cell receptor (beta chain) was recorded in a study of shared clonotypes between healthy human individuals (dated by TCRdb to 2020 to 2021). Background on the whole study: Three men and a couple of women, aged 18 to 49 years, made up the cohort. The study deeply sequenced blood TCR repertoires of five healthy adults to estimate repertoire size and the extent of clonotype sharing between individuals. To increase sequencing depth and limit assay-specific biases, different laboratories used diverse techniques to prepare libraries and sequence TCR repertoires. Leukapheresis yielded between about 0.94 and 9 billion PBMCs per donor.

This clone has ten or more counts. Its antigen is currently not known. No quality values exist for individual bases; no much larger clone is one base distant. TCR CDR3 regions were amplified from genomic DNA by multiplex PCR using the deep immunoSEQ assay. Extracted genomic DNA from each cell subset was distributed evenly across all wells of several immunoSEQ 96-well plates, and each plate was treated as a replicate. For unsorted PBMC, about 300 ng of genomic DNA, equivalent to around 30,000 T cell genomes, went into each replicate PCR. Unsorted PBMC genomic DNA was sequenced across ten immunoSEQ deep assay plates. Purified libraries were quantified with a Qubit 3.0 fluorometer, sized on a Bioanalyzer 2100, and re-quantified with the KAPA Library Quantification kit. Every immunoSEQ 96-well plate was sequenced on a dedicated single-read 150-cycle Illumina NextSeq 550 flow cell. The original pipeline was this. Because the immunoSEQ output held only junctional sequences and lacked quality scores, the filtering could not match the filtering applied to full-length reads. Sequences were annotated with PyIR, a Python wrapper for IgBLAST v1.9, and V/J genes and CDR3 were assigned using IMGT germline references. Reads were filtered out if the reads had weak V/J assignments (E-value above 1e-6), no CDR3, stop codons, out-of-frame junctions, or ambiguous translated residues. V3J clonotypes were defined as sequences sharing the same inferred V gene, J gene, and CDR3 amino acid sequence. Percentage overlap between repertoires was computed as shared unique clonotypes divided by the size of the smaller repertoire. Three approaches were used to assess repertoire richness: RTK rarefaction, the Chao1 estimator, and Recon v2.1 estimates of unobserved clonotypes. In TCRdb, the immuneACCESS table is reduced to in-frame sequences with V and J assigned. These tables do not hold every clone; where another copy was compared, an unresolved V gene accounts for under half, and the others remain unexplained. Clonal size and the V and J genes are those of that table, whereas D and trimming came from the DNA. In all, the sample holds about half a million clones, and 70% to 80% of those were seen once. Together, the top ten hold around 12% of the sample.

Healthy HIV-negative adults with no recently reported acute infections or vaccinations were included as donors. All donors were Caucasian adults living in Nashville, Tennessee, USA. For unsorted samples, roughly 91 million PBMCs were counted, and genomic DNA was extracted using the QIAamp DNA Blood Mini kit. Blood was collected by leukapheresis, and PBMCs were isolated by Ficoll-Histopaque density gradient centrifugation and then cryopreserved in liquid nitrogen vapor phase. Overall study outcomes, separate from this receptor: Pairwise subsampling indicated that sequencing depth was expected to affect the degree of clonotype sharing among donors. Because the study included a small number of donors, the genetic and exposure-history diversity represented was limited. Sampling was limited to blood, and TCR repertoires in tissue likely differ from TCR repertoires in blood.

The germline V gene gives CDR1 as SGHTA and CDR2 as FQGNSA. V is trimmed back by 8 bases and J by 7 bases, and the junction contains 6 bases that no gene match accounts for. Including cysteine and phenylalanine, the CDR3 has 13 amino acids. The read is trimmed to its CDR3 DNA, 39 bases read in frame from base 1. Sequenced: PBMCs. The origin of this receptor is a woman in her thirties or forties in good health. Some clones in this sample may be carry-over from other donors' samples. Rearrangement joined TRBV7-2 to TRBJ2-1, and TRBD1 matches 9 of the central bases. The CDR3 is CASQGQGTNEQFF. The DNA sequence reads TGTGCCAGCCAGGGACAGGGTACGAATGAGCAGTTCTTC.